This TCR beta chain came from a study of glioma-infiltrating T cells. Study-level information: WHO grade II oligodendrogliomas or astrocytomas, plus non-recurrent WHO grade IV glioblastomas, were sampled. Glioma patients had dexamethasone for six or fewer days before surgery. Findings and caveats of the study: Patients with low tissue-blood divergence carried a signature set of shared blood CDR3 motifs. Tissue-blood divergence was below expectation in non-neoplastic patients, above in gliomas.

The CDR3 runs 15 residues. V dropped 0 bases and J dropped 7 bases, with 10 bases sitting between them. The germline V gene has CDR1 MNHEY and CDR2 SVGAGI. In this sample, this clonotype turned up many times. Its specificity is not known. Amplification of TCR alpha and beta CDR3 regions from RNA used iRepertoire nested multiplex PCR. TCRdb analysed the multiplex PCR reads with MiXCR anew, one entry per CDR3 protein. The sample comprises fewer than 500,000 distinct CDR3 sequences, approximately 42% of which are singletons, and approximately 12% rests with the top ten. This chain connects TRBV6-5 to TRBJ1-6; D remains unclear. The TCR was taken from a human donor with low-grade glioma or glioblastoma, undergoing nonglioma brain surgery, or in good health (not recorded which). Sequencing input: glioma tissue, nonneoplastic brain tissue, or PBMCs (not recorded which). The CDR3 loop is CASSYSGRPNSPLHF. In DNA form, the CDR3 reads TGTGCCAGCAGTTACTCCGGACGGCCGAATTCACCCCTCCACTTT.